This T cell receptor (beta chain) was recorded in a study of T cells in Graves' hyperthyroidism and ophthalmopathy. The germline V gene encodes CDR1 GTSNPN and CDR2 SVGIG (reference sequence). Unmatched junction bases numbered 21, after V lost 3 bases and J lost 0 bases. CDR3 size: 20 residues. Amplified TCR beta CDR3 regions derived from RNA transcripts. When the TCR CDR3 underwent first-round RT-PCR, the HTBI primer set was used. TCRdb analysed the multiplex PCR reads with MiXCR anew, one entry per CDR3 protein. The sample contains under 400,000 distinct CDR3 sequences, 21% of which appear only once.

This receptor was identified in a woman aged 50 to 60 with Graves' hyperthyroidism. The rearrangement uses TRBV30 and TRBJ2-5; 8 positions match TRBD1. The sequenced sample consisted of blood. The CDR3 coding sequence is TGTGCCTGGAGCGGGCTCCAAGGAGCAAACCACAGGGGGTACCAAGAGACCCAGTACTTC. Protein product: CAWSGLQGANHRGYQETQYF.